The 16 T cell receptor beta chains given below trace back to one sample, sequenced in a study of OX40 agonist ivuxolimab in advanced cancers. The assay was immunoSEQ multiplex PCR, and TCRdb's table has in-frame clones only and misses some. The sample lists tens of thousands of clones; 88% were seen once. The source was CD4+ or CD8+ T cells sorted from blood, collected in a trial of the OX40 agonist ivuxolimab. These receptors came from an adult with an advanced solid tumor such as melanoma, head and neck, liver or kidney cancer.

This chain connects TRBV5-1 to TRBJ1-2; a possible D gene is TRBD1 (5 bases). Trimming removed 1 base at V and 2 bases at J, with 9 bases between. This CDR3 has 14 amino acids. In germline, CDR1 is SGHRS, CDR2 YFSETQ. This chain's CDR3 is CASSLQGQNYGYTF. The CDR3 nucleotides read TGCGCCAGCAGCTTGCAGGGCCAAAACTATGGCTACACCTTC.

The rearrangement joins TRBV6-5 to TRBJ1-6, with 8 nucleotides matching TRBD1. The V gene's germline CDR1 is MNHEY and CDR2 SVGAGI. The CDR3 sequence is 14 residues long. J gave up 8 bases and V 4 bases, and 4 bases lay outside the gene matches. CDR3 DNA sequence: TGTGCCAGCAGTTCCGGGACAGGTCATTCACCCCTCCACTTT. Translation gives CASSSGTGHSPLHF.

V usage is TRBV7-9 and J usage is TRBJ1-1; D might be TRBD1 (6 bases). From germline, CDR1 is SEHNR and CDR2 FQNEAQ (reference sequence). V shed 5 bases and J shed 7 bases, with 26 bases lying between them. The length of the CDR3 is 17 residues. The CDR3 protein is CASSLRINTGRANEAFF. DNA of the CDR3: TGTGCCAGCAGCCTTAGGATAAATACAGGGAGAGCTAATGAAGCTTTCTTT.

CDR3 nucleotides: TGCGCCAGCAGCAAGGCTAGCGGGAGGGGGGATGAGCAGTTCTTC. This translates into CASSKASGRGDEQFF. The genes are TRBV5-1 and TRBJ2-1; 12 bases are a match to TRBD2. CDR1 is SGHRS and CDR2 is YFSETQ in the germline V gene. V gave up 4 bases and J gave up 8 bases; unmatched junction bases: 7. The CDR3 has 15 residues.

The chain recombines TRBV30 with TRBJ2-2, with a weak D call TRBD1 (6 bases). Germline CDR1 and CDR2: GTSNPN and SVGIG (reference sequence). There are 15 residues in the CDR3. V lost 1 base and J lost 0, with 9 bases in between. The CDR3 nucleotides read TGTGCCTGGAGTGCGGACAGAACGAACACCGGGGAGCTGTTTTTT. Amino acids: CAWSADRTNTGELFF. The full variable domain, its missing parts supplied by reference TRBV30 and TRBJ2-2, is SQTIHQWPATLVQPVGSPLSLECTVEGTSNPNLYWYRQAAGRGLQLLFYSVGIGQISSEVPQNLSASRPQDRQFILSSKKLLLSDSGFYLCAWSADRTNTGELFFGEGSRLTVL.

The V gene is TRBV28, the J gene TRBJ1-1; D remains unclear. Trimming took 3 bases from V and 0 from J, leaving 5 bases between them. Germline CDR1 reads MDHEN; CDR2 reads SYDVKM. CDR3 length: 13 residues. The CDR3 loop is CASSLRVNTEAFF. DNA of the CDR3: TGTGCCAGCAGTTTGAGAGTGAACACTGAAGCTTTCTTT.

The CDR3 nucleotides read TGCGCCAGCAGCCCTCAGGGTTATACGCAGTATTTT. It is translated as CASSPQGYTQYF. This sequence joins TRBV5-1 and TRBJ2-3, with D tentatively TRBD1 (5 bases). The V gene's germline CDR1 is SGHRS and CDR2 YFSETQ. V was trimmed by 4 bases and J by 7 bases, leaving 10 bases between them. The CDR3 length is 12 residues.

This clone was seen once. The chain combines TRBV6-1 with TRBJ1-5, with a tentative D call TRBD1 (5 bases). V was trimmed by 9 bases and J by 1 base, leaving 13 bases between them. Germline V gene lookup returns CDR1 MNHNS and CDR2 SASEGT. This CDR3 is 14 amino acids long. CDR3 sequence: CASIRERSNQPQHF. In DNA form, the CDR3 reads TGTGCCAGTATCAGGGAGAGGAGCAATCAGCCCCAGCATTTT.

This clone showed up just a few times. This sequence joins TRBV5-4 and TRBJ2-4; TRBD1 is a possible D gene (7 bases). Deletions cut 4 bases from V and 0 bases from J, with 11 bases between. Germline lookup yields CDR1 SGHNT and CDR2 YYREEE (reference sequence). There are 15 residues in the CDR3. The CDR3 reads CASSRGDRAKNIQYF. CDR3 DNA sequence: TGTGCCAGCAGCCGCGGGGACAGAGCCAAAAACATTCAGTACTTC.

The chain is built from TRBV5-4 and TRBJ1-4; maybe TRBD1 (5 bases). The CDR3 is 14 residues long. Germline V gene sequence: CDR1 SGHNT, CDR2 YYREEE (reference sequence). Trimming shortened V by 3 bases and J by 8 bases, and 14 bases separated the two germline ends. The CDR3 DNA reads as TGTGCCAGCAGCTGGGACGGAATCGGGGAAAAACTGTTTTTT. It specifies CASSWDGIGEKLFF.

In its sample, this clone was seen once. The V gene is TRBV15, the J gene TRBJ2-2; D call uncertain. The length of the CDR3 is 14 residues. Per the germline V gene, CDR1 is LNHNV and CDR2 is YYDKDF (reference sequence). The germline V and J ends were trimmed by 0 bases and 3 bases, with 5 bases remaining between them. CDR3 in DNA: TGTGCCACCAGCAGAGACAGCTACACCGGGGAGCTGTTTTTT. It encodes CATSRDSYTGELFF.

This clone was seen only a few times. The CDR3 sequence: CASSEGVLGYGYTF. CDR3 nucleotide sequence: TGCGCCAGCAGCGAAGGGGTATTGGGCTATGGCTACACCTTC. The rearrangement joins TRBV4-3 to TRBJ1-2; possible D gene TRBD1, 5 bases. Germline loops: CDR1 LGHNA, CDR2 YSLEER. The CDR3 sequence is 14 residues long. Trimming took off 5 bases at V and 4 bases at J, with 14 bases between the two ends.

CDR3 residues: CASSSETGRYGNEQFF. CDR3 nucleotide sequence: TGTGCCAGCAGCTCGGAGACAGGTCGATACGGCAATGAGCAGTTCTTC. The rearrangement links TRBV5-4 to TRBJ2-1, with TRBD1 as a possible D gene (6 bases). CDR1 is SGHNT and CDR2 is YYREEE in the germline V gene (reference sequence). V lost 3 bases to trimming and J lost 6 bases, with 19 bases between them. This CDR3 contains 16 residues.

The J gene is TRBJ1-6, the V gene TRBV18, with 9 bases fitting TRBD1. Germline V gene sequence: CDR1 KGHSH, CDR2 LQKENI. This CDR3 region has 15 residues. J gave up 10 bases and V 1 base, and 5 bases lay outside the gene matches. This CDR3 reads CASSPLGQGDSPLHF. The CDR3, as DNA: TGTGCCAGCTCACCACTGGGACAGGGAGACTCACCCCTCCACTTT.

The CDR3 coding sequence is TGTGCCAGCAGTCCTGAGGTCCTCTACGAGCAGTACTTC. Protein product: CASSPEVLYEQYF. The chain uses TRBV28 and TRBJ2-7; D is uncertain. CDR1 MDHEN and CDR2 SYDVKM come from the germline V gene. Trimming removed 5 bases at V and 3 bases at J, with 11 bases between. This CDR3 region has 13 residues.

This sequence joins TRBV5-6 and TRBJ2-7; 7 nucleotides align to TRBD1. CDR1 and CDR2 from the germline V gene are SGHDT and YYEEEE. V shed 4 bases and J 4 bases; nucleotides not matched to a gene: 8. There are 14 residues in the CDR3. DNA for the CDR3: TGTGCCAGCAGCACCAACAGGGGCGCGTACGAGCAGTACTTC. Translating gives CASSTNRGAYEQYF.